A selection of T cell receptor beta chains follows, all from one sample in a study of T cell repertoires in cytomegalovirus infection. MiXCR, applied by TCRdb to the reads, yields one record per CDR3 protein. Among some 350,000 distinct CDR3 sequences, around a sixth were seen once, and the ten largest hold 7.5% to 9%. Sequencing used PBMCs. Receptors originate from a human donor in good health (CMV status not recorded). Some clones in this sample may be carry-over from other donors' samples. The CDR3 runs from the conserved cysteine through the conserved F or W. The order of the fields is CDR3 DNA, CDR3 protein, D gene, V gene, clone size, J gene. A D gene is named only where the DNA matches it firmly. Clone sizes are given selectively: once, few, many, or a class where the clone is expanded.

CDR3 DNA: TGCGGAGGAAGGACCGGCGCAGATACGCAGTATTTT
CDR3 protein: CGGRTGADTQYF
D gene: -
V gene: TRBV20-1
clone size: -
J gene: TRBJ2-3

CDR3 DNA: TGTGCCAGCAGTTTAGCGCTATTGGGTCAGCCCCAGCATTTT
CDR3 protein: CASSLALLGQPQHF
D gene: -
V gene: TRBV12-3/TRBV12-4
clone size: few
J gene: TRBJ1-5

CDR3 DNA: TGCGCCAGCAGCCAAATCCGCGGCGGGAGCAACACCGGGGAGCTGTTTTTT
CDR3 protein: CASSQIRGGSNTGELFF
D gene: TRBD2
V gene: TRBV4-1
clone size: few
J gene: TRBJ2-2

CDR3 DNA: TGCAGCGCCCCGGGGGGGAACACTGAAGCTTTCTTT
CDR3 protein: CSAPGGNTEAFF
D gene: -
V gene: TRBV29-1
clone size: once
J gene: TRBJ1-1

CDR3 DNA: TGTGCCAGCAGCCACACAGACTACGAGCAGTACTTC
CDR3 protein: CASSHTDYEQYF
D gene: -
V gene: TRBV3-1
clone size: -
J gene: TRBJ2-7

CDR3 DNA: TGTGCCAGCAGTTACCACCGGCGGACTGAAGCTTTCTTT
CDR3 protein: CASSYHRRTEAFF
D gene: -
V gene: TRBV6-5
clone size: -
J gene: TRBJ1-1

CDR3 DNA: TGCGCCAGCAACAGGGGGCAGGGGACCTACAATGAGCAGTTCTTC
CDR3 protein: CASNRGQGTYNEQFF
D gene: TRBD1
V gene: TRBV5-1
clone size: -
J gene: TRBJ2-1

CDR3 DNA: TGTGCCAGCAGCTTAGTCAGTATAAGACTAGCGGGGGACAATGAGCAGTTCTTC
CDR3 protein: CASSLVSIRLAGDNEQFF
D gene: TRBD2
V gene: TRBV7-2
clone size: many
J gene: TRBJ2-1

CDR3 DNA: TGCGCCAGCAGCGCTATGTCCGGGACAGGGATAAAGGAGAACACTGAAGCTTTCTTT
CDR3 protein: CASSAMSGTGIKENTEAFF
D gene: TRBD1
V gene: TRBV5-1
clone size: -
J gene: TRBJ1-1

CDR3 DNA: TGCGCCAGCAGCCAAGCAGGGTCTGGAAACACCATATATTTT
CDR3 protein: CASSQAGSGNTIYF
D gene: -
V gene: TRBV4-1
clone size: -
J gene: TRBJ1-3

CDR3 DNA: TGTGCCAGCAGCTACGGGACAGGGGTAGAGGAGACCCAGTACTTC
CDR3 protein: CASSYGTGVEETQYF
D gene: TRBD1
V gene: TRBV7-8
clone size: -
J gene: TRBJ2-5

CDR3 DNA: TGTGCCAGCCAATCGGGGGTAGGACACAATGAGCAGTTCTTC
CDR3 protein: CASQSGVGHNEQFF
D gene: -
V gene: TRBV10-3
clone size: -
J gene: TRBJ2-1

CDR3 DNA: TGTGCCAGTAGTAAAGACAAAGATAAGGCGTATTACACTGAAGCTTTCTTT
CDR3 protein: CASSKDKDKAYYTEAFF
D gene: -
V gene: TRBV19
clone size: many
J gene: TRBJ1-1

CDR3 DNA: TGTGCCAGCAGCTGGGCCACCGGGGAGCTGTTTTTT
CDR3 protein: CASSWATGELFF
D gene: -
V gene: TRBV7-2
clone size: many
J gene: TRBJ2-2

CDR3 DNA: TGCGCCAGCAGCCGCCTTTGGAGCGGGGCACTGAATGAGCAGTTCTTC
CDR3 protein: CASSRLWSGALNEQFF
D gene: TRBD2
V gene: TRBV4-1
clone size: -
J gene: TRBJ2-1

CDR3 DNA: TGTGCCAGCAGAAGCGGAGGACACCGCTCCTACGAGCAGTACTTC
CDR3 protein: CASRSGGHRSYEQYF
D gene: -
V gene: TRBV6-1
clone size: few
J gene: TRBJ2-7

CDR3 DNA: TGTGCCAGTAAGAGGGAAATGAACACTGAAGCTTTCTTT
CDR3 protein: CASKREMNTEAFF
D gene: -
V gene: TRBV19
clone size: -
J gene: TRBJ1-1

CDR3 DNA: TGTGCCAGCTCACCACGGGGGGAAGGTGAAAAACTGTTTTTT
CDR3 protein: CASSPRGEGEKLFF
D gene: -
V gene: TRBV18
clone size: -
J gene: TRBJ1-4

CDR3 DNA: TGTGCCAGCAGTGTATTGCGGGACATGGAGTACGAGCAGTACTTC
CDR3 protein: CASSVLRDMEYEQYF
D gene: -
V gene: TRBV2
clone size: -
J gene: TRBJ2-7

CDR3 DNA: TGTGCCAGCAGCTTAGGACAGGGGTGGAACACTGAAGCTTTCTTT
CDR3 protein: CASSLGQGWNTEAFF
D gene: TRBD1
V gene: TRBV7-2
clone size: -
J gene: TRBJ1-1

CDR3 DNA: TGTGCCAGCAGCTTGGGTCAGGGGGCCCCTGAAGCTTTCTTT
CDR3 protein: CASSLGQGAPEAFF
D gene: TRBD1
V gene: TRBV5-5
clone size: few
J gene: TRBJ1-1

CDR3 DNA: TGTGCCAGCAGTTGGGCCCAGGTAGCGGCCTACAATGAGCAGTTCTTC
CDR3 protein: CASSWAQVAAYNEQFF
D gene: -
V gene: TRBV6-5
clone size: few
J gene: TRBJ2-1

CDR3 DNA: TGCAGTGCCCGGGCACTTTCCTCCTACAATGAGCAGTTCTTC
CDR3 protein: CSARALSSYNEQFF
D gene: -
V gene: TRBV20-1
clone size: -
J gene: TRBJ2-1

CDR3 DNA: TGTGCCAGCAGTGAGGGCGGCGGCTACACCTTC
CDR3 protein: CASSEGGGYTF
D gene: -
V gene: TRBV6-1
clone size: many
J gene: TRBJ1-2

CDR3 DNA: TGTGCCATCAAATCGCCCGACATTCAAGAGACCCAGTACTTC
CDR3 protein: CAIKSPDIQETQYF
D gene: -
V gene: TRBV10-3
clone size: -
J gene: TRBJ2-5

CDR3 DNA: TGTGCCAGCAGTGGGAGCCAAAACACCGGGGAGCTGTTTTTT
CDR3 protein: CASSGSQNTGELFF
D gene: -
V gene: TRBV28
clone size: many
J gene: TRBJ2-2

CDR3 DNA: TGTGCCAGCAGCTCCCGGACCCTCACAGATACGCAGTATTTT
CDR3 protein: CASSSRTLTDTQYF
D gene: -
V gene: TRBV7-2
clone size: many
J gene: TRBJ2-3

CDR3 DNA: TGCAGTGCTAGAGATCGGAAACAGGGGGCCACCGGGGAGCTGTTTTTT
CDR3 protein: CSARDRKQGATGELFF
D gene: TRBD1
V gene: TRBV20-1
clone size: -
J gene: TRBJ2-2

CDR3 DNA: TGCAGTGCTAGAGTTCCGGTAGCGCCGTACAATGAGCAGTTCTTC
CDR3 protein: CSARVPVAPYNEQFF
D gene: -
V gene: TRBV20-1
clone size: few
J gene: TRBJ2-1

CDR3 DNA: TGTGCCAGCAGCTTAGACGGCAGGGGGTTCTATGGCTACACCTTC
CDR3 protein: CASSLDGRGFYGYTF
D gene: TRBD1
V gene: TRBV11-2
clone size: few
J gene: TRBJ1-2

CDR3 DNA: TGTGCCAGCAGCTTGGATAGCATGGTTCGTCCGTACTTC
CDR3 protein: CASSLDSMVRPYF
D gene: -
V gene: TRBV5-5
clone size: -
J gene: TRBJ2-7

CDR3 DNA: TGTGCCAGCAGTACAGGCGGCGACTCTGGAAACACCATATATTTT
CDR3 protein: CASSTGGDSGNTIYF
D gene: -
V gene: TRBV6-1
clone size: -
J gene: TRBJ1-3

CDR3 DNA: TGTGCCAGCAGTGTTCTGAGCTCTGGAAACACCATATATTTT
CDR3 protein: CASSVLSSGNTIYF
D gene: -
V gene: TRBV2
clone size: few
J gene: TRBJ1-3

CDR3 DNA: TGTGCCATCAGTGTCCGGGAGACAACAGATACGCAGTATTTT
CDR3 protein: CAISVRETTDTQYF
D gene: -
V gene: TRBV10-3
clone size: -
J gene: TRBJ2-3

CDR3 DNA: TGCGCCAGCAGCCAAGGTGGTGGACAGAGCTACAATGAGCAGTTCTTC
CDR3 protein: CASSQGGGQSYNEQFF
D gene: -
V gene: TRBV4-1
clone size: many
J gene: TRBJ2-1

CDR3 DNA: TGTGCCAGCAGCTTTGTGGATACGCAGTATTTT
CDR3 protein: CASSFVDTQYF
D gene: -
V gene: TRBV7-2
clone size: many
J gene: TRBJ2-3

CDR3 DNA: TGTGCCATCAGTATGGGACTCGCCTACGAGCAGTACTTC
CDR3 protein: CAISMGLAYEQYF
D gene: -
V gene: TRBV10-3
clone size: many
J gene: TRBJ2-7

CDR3 DNA: TGTGCCAGCAGCCAACAGGGAGCCTATAATTCACCCCTCCACTTT
CDR3 protein: CASSQQGAYNSPLHF
D gene: -
V gene: TRBV7-2
clone size: many
J gene: TRBJ1-6

CDR3 DNA: TGTGCCAGCAGTATCGACAGATCCTACAATGAGCAGTTCTTC
CDR3 protein: CASSIDRSYNEQFF
D gene: -
V gene: TRBV2
clone size: few
J gene: TRBJ2-1

CDR3 DNA: TGCAGCGGTGGACAGGGCCCCTACAATGAGCAGTTCTTC
CDR3 protein: CSGGQGPYNEQFF
D gene: TRBD1
V gene: TRBV29-1
clone size: few
J gene: TRBJ2-1

CDR3 DNA: TGTGCTAGTGGTCCACGGGTCAATGAGCAGTTCTTC
CDR3 protein: CASGPRVNEQFF
D gene: -
V gene: TRBV12-5
clone size: -
J gene: TRBJ2-1

CDR3 DNA: TGCGCCAGCAGCCAAGGGGGGGGGCGCGTCACTGAAGCTTTCTTT
CDR3 protein: CASSQGGGRVTEAFF
D gene: -
V gene: TRBV4-1
clone size: -
J gene: TRBJ1-1